Listed below are T cell receptor beta chains from one sample, sequenced in a study of T cell responses to AZD1222 COVID-19 vaccine. TCRdb keeps only in-frame clones here, not all; method: immunoSEQ multiplex PCR. The sample includes 180,000 or so clones, approximately 89% of them seen just once. Sequenced material: peripheral blood, taken 28 days after the second AZD1222 dose. These receptors were collected from an adult who received the AZD1222 COVID-19 vaccine. Both conserved end residues are part of each CDR3. The D gene is left open where the match is weak. The size of a clone is reported for some rows only, either as once, few or many, or as a class for expanded clones.

CASISGRGEQFF	TGCGCCAGCATTAGCGGGAGGGGTGAGCAGTTCTTC	TRBV4-1	-	TRBJ2-1	TRBD2
CASVQGTANSPLHF	TGTGCCAGCGTCCAAGGGACAGCTAATTCACCCCTCCACTTT	TRBV3-1/TRBV3-2	-	TRBJ1-6	TRBD1
CASSPGTLQETQYF	TGCGCCAGCAGCCCTGGGACCCTCCAAGAGACCCAGTACTTC	TRBV5-1	-	TRBJ2-5	-
CASRVGRGFNTGELFF	TGTGCCAGTAGAGTTGGCCGCGGTTTTAACACCGGGGAGCTGTTTTTT	TRBV19	-	TRBJ2-2	-
CASSTLGTGGDGYTF	TGTGCCAGTAGTACCTTAGGGACAGGGGGCGATGGCTACACCTTC	TRBV19	-	TRBJ1-2	TRBD1
CASRGTSGDTQYF	TGTGCCAGCAGGGGGACTAGCGGAGATACGCAGTATTTT	TRBV7-2	-	TRBJ2-3	TRBD2
CASSPILGTGELFF	TGTGCCAGCAGCCCTATTCTGGGAACCGGGGAGCTGTTTTTT	TRBV7-9	-	TRBJ2-2	-
CASSLQGDNTEAFF	TGCGCCAGCAGCCTCCAGGGGGATAACACTGAAGCTTTCTTT	TRBV5-1	-	TRBJ1-1	TRBD1
CASSPPTGQSSYEQYF	TGTGCCAGCAGCCCCCCCACAGGACAGAGTTCCTACGAGCAGTACTTC	TRBV7-8	-	TRBJ2-7	-
CASTHLAGELFF	TGTGCCAGTACCCATTTGGCCGGGGAGCTGTTTTTT	TRBV19	-	TRBJ2-2	-
CASSLGGAGGMNTEAFF	TGTGCCAGCAGCTTGGGAGGGGCCGGAGGTATGAACACTGAAGCTTTCTTT	TRBV11-3	-	TRBJ1-1	-
CASSLGGTGTRNTIYF	TGTGCCAGCAGCCTCGGGGGGACAGGGACGAGAAACACCATATATTTT	TRBV5-6	once	TRBJ1-3	TRBD1
CASSFANPVYQPQHF	TGTGCCAGCAGCTTTGCCAATCCGGTTTATCAGCCCCAGCATTTT	TRBV11-2	-	TRBJ1-5	-
CASSDWVGRAYGYTF	TGTGCCAGCAGTGACTGGGTGGGCAGGGCCTATGGCTACACCTTC	TRBV2	-	TRBJ1-2	-
CASSPPGGPSYEQYF	TGTGCCAGCAGCCCCCCGGGAGGTCCTTCATACGAGCAGTACTTC	TRBV7-9	-	TRBJ2-7	TRBD2
CASSPQGQGTNEKLFF	TGTGCCAGTAGTCCTCAGGGCCAGGGAACTAATGAAAAACTGTTTTTT	TRBV19	-	TRBJ1-4	-
CASSESSFRGTYNSPLHF	TGCGCCAGCAGTGAGTCGAGTTTCAGAGGGACCTATAATTCACCCCTCCACTTT	TRBV10-2	-	TRBJ1-6	-
CASILIGANTEAFF	TGTGCCAGCATCCTGATAGGAGCGAACACTGAAGCTTTCTTT	TRBV7-9	-	TRBJ1-1	-
CASSFYRAEQYF	TGTGCCAGCAGTTTCTACAGGGCCGAGCAGTACTTC	TRBV12-3/TRBV12-4	-	TRBJ2-7	-
CSVKGSHGYTF	TGCAGCGTTAAGGGGAGTCATGGCTACACCTTC	TRBV29-1	many	TRBJ1-2	-
CASSQWGLAFF	TGTGCCAGCAGCCAATGGGGGCTGGCTTTCTTT	TRBV3-1/TRBV3-2	-	TRBJ1-1	-
CASSLGQGRTFF	TGTGCCAGCAGCTTAGGCCAGGGGCGGACTTTCTTT	TRBV11-3	-	TRBJ1-1	-
CASSLETVVTEAFF	TGCGCCAGCAGCTTGGAAACGGTCGTCACTGAAGCTTTCTTT	TRBV5-1	-	TRBJ1-1	-
CASSPYSYNEQFF	TGTGCCAGCAGCCCGTACAGCTACAATGAGCAGTTCTTC	TRBV7-2	-	TRBJ2-1	-
CAWGRGNSPLHF	TGTGCCTGGGGAAGGGGTAATTCACCCCTCCACTTT	TRBV30	once	TRBJ1-6	-
CAISGGLNQPQHF	TGTGCCATCAGTGGGGGTCTCAATCAGCCCCAGCATTTT	TRBV10-3	-	TRBJ1-5	-
CAWSVSRGPYSNQPQHF	TGTGCCTGGAGTGTAAGCAGGGGCCCGTATAGCAATCAGCCCCAGCATTTT	TRBV30	-	TRBJ1-5	-
CTSRGLGVFEQYF	TGCACCAGCAGGGGGTTAGGGGTCTTCGAGCAGTACTTC	TRBV1	-	TRBJ2-7	-
CASSLASTGGEQYF	TGTGCCAGCAGCTTGGCCAGTACCGGGGGCGAGCAGTACTTC	TRBV5-5	-	TRBJ2-7	-
CASGFISGAQHF	TGTGCTAGTGGTTTCATTTCAGGGGCCCAGCATTTT	TRBV12-5	-	TRBJ1-5	-
CASSLGHRDTGELFF	TGCGCCAGCTCCCTGGGCCACAGGGACACCGGGGAGCTGTTTTTT	TRBV5-1	-	TRBJ2-2	-
CASSLTGEGYGYTF	TGCGCCAGCAGCCTTACAGGGGAGGGCTATGGCTACACCTTC	TRBV4-1	-	TRBJ1-2	TRBD1
CASSPLRRSYNEQFF	TGTGCCAGCAGTCCACTGAGGCGGTCCTACAATGAGCAGTTCTTC	TRBV6-5	-	TRBJ2-1	-
CSVEDWGQGSETQYF	TGCAGCGTTGAAGATTGGGGACAGGGGTCAGAGACCCAGTACTTC	TRBV29-1	-	TRBJ2-5	TRBD1
CASSTSWGTGGEKLFF	TGTGCCAGCAGCACCTCATGGGGGACAGGGGGGGAAAAACTGTTTTTT	TRBV2	few	TRBJ1-4	TRBD1
CASSPAGSSYNEQFF	TGCGCCAGCAGCCCGGCTGGGTCCTCCTACAATGAGCAGTTCTTC	TRBV5-1	-	TRBJ2-1	-